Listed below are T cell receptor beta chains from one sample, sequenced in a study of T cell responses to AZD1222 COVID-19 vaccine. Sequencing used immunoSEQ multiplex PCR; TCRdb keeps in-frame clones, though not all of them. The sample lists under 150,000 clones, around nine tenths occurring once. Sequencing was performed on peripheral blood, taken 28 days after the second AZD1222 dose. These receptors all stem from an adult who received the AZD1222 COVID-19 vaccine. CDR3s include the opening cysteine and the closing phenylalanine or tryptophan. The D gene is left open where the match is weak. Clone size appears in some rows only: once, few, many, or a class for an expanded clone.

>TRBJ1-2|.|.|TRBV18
TGTGCCAGCTCACCATGGTCAGGGGATGGCTACACCTTC
CASSPWSGDGYTF
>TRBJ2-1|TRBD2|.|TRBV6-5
TGTGCCAGCAGGCTAGCGGGGAGCTCCTACAATGAGCAGTTCTTC
CASRLAGSSYNEQFF
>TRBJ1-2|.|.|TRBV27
TGTGCCAGCAGTTTCCTACGGGCCCCGGGAGGCTACACCTTC
CASSFLRAPGGYTF
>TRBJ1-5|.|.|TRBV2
TGTGCCAGCAGTCAGAAGGGGAATCAGCCCCAGCATTTT
CASSQKGNQPQHF
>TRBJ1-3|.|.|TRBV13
TGTGCCAGCAGCCGGCGGGGGGCAGCTGGAAACACCATATATTTT
CASSRRGAAGNTIYF
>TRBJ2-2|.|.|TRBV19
TGTGCCGTAGAGGGACAGAACACCGGGGAGCTGTTTTTT
CAVEGQNTGELFF
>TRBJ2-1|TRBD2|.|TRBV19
TGTGCCAGTAGAGACACCGGGAGGAGCTCCTACAATGAGCAGTTCTTC
CASRDTGRSSYNEQFF
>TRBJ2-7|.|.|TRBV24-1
TGTGCCACCAGTGACGTGGGCGTTCGCGAGCAGTACTTC
CATSDVGVREQYF
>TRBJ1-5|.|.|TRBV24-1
TGTGCCACCAGTGAATCCGGATTCCAGCCCCAGCATTTT
CATSESGFQPQHF
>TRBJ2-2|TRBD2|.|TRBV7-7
TGTGCCAGCAGCCCTGGACTAGCGGGGGGGTCCGGGGAGCTGTTTTTT
CASSPGLAGGSGELFF
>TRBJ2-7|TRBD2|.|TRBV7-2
TGTGCCAGCAGCTTACCGAGACTAGCGGGAGGCTCGGTCGGGGGTGAGCAGTACTTC
CASSLPRLAGGSVGGEQYF
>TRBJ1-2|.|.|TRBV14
TGTGCCAGCAGCCAATACGGACCCGCCGGCGGCTACACCTTC
CASSQYGPAGGYTF
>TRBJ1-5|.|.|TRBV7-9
TGTGCCAGCAGCCCAGATGGTAGGGATATTCAGCCCCAGCATTTT
CASSPDGRDIQPQHF
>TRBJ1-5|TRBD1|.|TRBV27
TGTGCCACTAGGCAACAGGGGGGCAATCAGCCCCAGCATTTT
CATRQQGGNQPQHF
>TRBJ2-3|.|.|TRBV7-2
TGTGCCAGCAGCTTAGAGGTCTCGGATACGCAGTATTTT
CASSLEVSDTQYF
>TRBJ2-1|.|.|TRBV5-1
TGCGCCAGCAGCTTGGGACAAGGGGGTGAGCAGTTCTTC
CASSLGQGGEQFF
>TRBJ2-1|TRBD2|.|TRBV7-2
TGTGCCAGCAGCTTCGGGTTAGCGGGGGCAAGCTCCTACAATGAGCAGTTCTTC
CASSFGLAGASSYNEQFF
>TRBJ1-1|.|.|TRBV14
TGTGCCAGCAGCCAAGATTTTGATGGGAAAGCTTTCTTT
CASSQDFDGKAFF
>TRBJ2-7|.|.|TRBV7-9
TGTGCCAGCAGCACCCCGACAGGATCCTACGAGCAGTACTTC
CASSTPTGSYEQYF
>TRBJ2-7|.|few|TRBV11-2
TGTGCCAGCAGCCCGGACAGCTCCTACGAGCAGTACTTC
CASSPDSSYEQYF
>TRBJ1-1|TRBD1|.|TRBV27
TGTGCCAGCAGTCTATACAGGGGGGAGGACACTGAAGCTTTCTTT
CASSLYRGEDTEAFF
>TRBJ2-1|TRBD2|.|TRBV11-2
TGTGCCAGCAGCGTGTCGACTAGCGGGGGCAATGAGCAGTTCTTC
CASSVSTSGGNEQFF
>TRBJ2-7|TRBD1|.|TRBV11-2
TGTGCCAGCAGCTTAGTTAGGACAGGGGGCTACGAGCAGTACTTC
CASSLVRTGGYEQYF